This paragraph covers one T cell receptor beta chain sequence. Its antigen is not known. The data are from a study of cytomegalovirus exposure and HLA in healthy donors. Study-wide results and limits: A missense variant in DCLRE1C was later tied to TCR beta V- and J-gene trimming. Within an earlier analysis, most TCR beta V segments proved productive either about 90% or about 30% of the time. Later work showed greater clonal expansion in HLA-associated TCR beta chains than in equally common others.

PCR was performed using 60 Vbeta and 13 Jbeta primers. Assay used: immunoSEQ multiplex PCR; TCRdb lists only in-frame clones, some missing. The table shows some 190,000 clones, with roughly 77% occurring only once. Germline V CDR1 and CDR2: LNHNV, YYDKDF (reference sequence). The CDR3 is 16 residues long. Germline trimming cut 1 base from V and 1 base from J; bases unmatched to any gene: 5. This sequence originates from a young woman in good health and CMV-seropositive. Sequences were obtained from PBMCs. This chain connects TRBV15 to TRBJ1-1; 8 nucleotides match TRBD1. The CDR3, as DNA: TGTGCCACCAGCAGAGGTGCAGGGGGCCCGAACACTGAAGCTTTCTTT. The encoded protein is CATSRGAGGPNTEAFF.